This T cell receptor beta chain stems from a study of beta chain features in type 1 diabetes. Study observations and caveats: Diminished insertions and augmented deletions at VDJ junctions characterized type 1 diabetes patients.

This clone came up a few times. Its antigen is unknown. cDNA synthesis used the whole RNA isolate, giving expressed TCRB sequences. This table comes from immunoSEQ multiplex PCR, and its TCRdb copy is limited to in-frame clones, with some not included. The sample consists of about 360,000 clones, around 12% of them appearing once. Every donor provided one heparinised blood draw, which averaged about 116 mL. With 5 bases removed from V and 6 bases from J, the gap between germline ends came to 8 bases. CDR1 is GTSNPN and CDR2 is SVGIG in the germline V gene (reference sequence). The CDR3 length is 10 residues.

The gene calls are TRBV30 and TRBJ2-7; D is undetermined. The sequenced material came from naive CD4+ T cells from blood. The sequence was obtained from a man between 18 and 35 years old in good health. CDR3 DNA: TGTGCCTGGTCTAGAGCCGAGCAGTACTTC. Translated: CAWSRAEQYF.